Reported below is one T cell receptor (beta chain). Original handling: Sequence data from immunoSEQ were junction-only and lacked quality scores; consequently, filtering differed. Assay used: immunoSEQ multiplex PCR; TCRdb lists only in-frame clones, some missing. V and J calls and clone size are given by that table; D and trimming were obtained from the DNA. The table includes roughly 2.2 million clones, 85% to 95% detected once. This entry comes from a study of shared clonotypes between healthy human individuals. Overall study context: A donor's plate count was three for CD4 naive and three for CD4 memory; CD8 naive had two and CD8 memory one.

The study separated CD4+ cells into CD45RA+ naive and CD45RA-negative memory subsets. V lost 7 bases and J lost 0, with 6 bases in between. The CDR3 runs to 12 residues. The germline V gene encodes CDR1 LNHDA and CDR2 SQIVND (reference sequence). The clonotype was recovered from a man aged 18 to 29 in good health. Some clones in this sample may be carry-over from other donors' samples. The J gene is TRBJ1-1, the V gene TRBV19; D is unresolved. Sample: naive CD4+ T cells from PBMCs. Subset described: CD45RA+ positively selected. This CDR3 reads CASMKLNTEAFF. As DNA, the CDR3 is TGTGCCAGTATGAAGTTGAACACTGAAGCTTTCTTT.